This entry lists 27 T cell receptor beta chains sequenced from one sample in a study of cytomegalovirus exposure and HLA in healthy donors. The PCR ran on 60 Vbeta and 13 Jbeta primers. The method was immunoSEQ multiplex PCR; TCRdb's version includes in-frame clones alone and lacks a portion of them. There are 150,000 to 200,000 clones in the sample; over 80% occur only once, and around 1.4% lies in the top ten. The specimen was PBMCs. These receptors were obtained from a girl aged 5-17 years in good health and CMV-seropositive.

The rearrangement uses TRBV5-1 and TRBJ2-2; no clear D gene. Germline assignment: CDR1 SGHRS and CDR2 YFSETQ. The CDR3 is 13 amino acids. Trimming removed 4 bases from V and 4 bases from J, with 8 bases in between. CDR3 amino acids: CASSQAPTGELFF. Here the CDR3 DNA reads TGCGCCAGCAGCCAGGCCCCCACCGGGGAGCTGTTTTTT.

The V gene is TRBV6-5, the J gene TRBJ2-1, with 7 bases lining up with TRBD2. The V gene end was trimmed by 11 bases and the J gene end by 6 bases; junction bases not matched to a gene: 10. The length of the CDR3 is 13 residues. Germline V gene sequence: CDR1 MNHEY, CDR2 SVGAGI. The CDR3 DNA is TGTGCCTCAGGCGGGAGAAGCCTCAATGAGCAGTTCTTC. This sequence encodes CASGGRSLNEQFF.

The chain recombines TRBV14 with TRBJ2-5, with 14 bases matching TRBD2. The V segment lost 4 bases and the J segment 5 bases; nucleotides outside the gene matches: 12. The length of the CDR3 is 18 residues. Germline CDR1 is SGHDN and CDR2 is FVKESK. The CDR3 DNA reads as TGTGCCAGCAGCCCCCGGACTAGCGGGAGGACCAACTTGGAGACCCAGTACTTC. Protein: CASSPRTSGRTNLETQYF.

V gene TRBV5-8 combines with J gene TRBJ2-5, with 10 bases matching TRBD2. Germline V gives CDR1 SGHTS, CDR2 YDEGEE. V dropped 4 bases and J dropped 4; count of bases not matched to a gene: 10. CDR3 length: 16 amino acids. The CDR3 protein is CASSIGLAEGGETQYF. DNA for the CDR3: TGTGCCAGCAGCATAGGACTAGCGGAGGGGGGAGAGACCCAGTACTTC.

The chain has TRBV7-9 and TRBJ1-2; D is possibly TRBD1 (6 bases). The ends were cut back, 5 bases at V and 0 bases at J, with 13 bases in the middle. The CDR3 spans 15 residues. The V gene's germline CDR1 is SEHNR and CDR2 FQNEAQ (reference sequence). For the CDR3, the DNA is TGTGCCAGCAGCCGACCCGGGACACCTAACTATGGCTACACCTTC. The encoded protein is CASSRPGTPNYGYTF.

The rearrangement joins TRBV30 to TRBJ2-2, with D possibly TRBD2 on 6 matching bases. Germline V gives CDR1 GTSNPN, CDR2 SVGIG (reference sequence). The ends were cut back, 0 bases at V and 6 bases at J, with 11 bases in the middle. CDR3 length: 14 amino acids. The DNA for the CDR3 is TGTGCCTGGAGTGTACGGAGCGGGCCCGGGGAGCTGTTTTTT. Translating it yields CAWSVRSGPGELFF.

The V and J genes are TRBV5-1 and TRBJ1-4, with 9 bases identical to TRBD1. The CDR3 has 16 amino acids. V dropped 1 base and J dropped 8; count of bases not matched to a gene: 9. Germline CDR1 reads SGHRS; CDR2 reads YFSETQ. CDR3 bases: TGCGCCAGCAGCTTGACCGGGGGACAGGGATGGGAAAAACTGTTTTTT. Translated, it gives CASSLTGGQGWEKLFF.

The V and J genes are TRBV30 and TRBJ1-2; the D is unclear. This CDR3 region has 11 residues. Per the germline V gene, CDR1 is GTSNPN and CDR2 is SVGIG (reference sequence). The germline V and J ends were trimmed by 1 base and 5 bases, with 5 bases remaining between them. The CDR3 here is CAWSAVYGYTF. DNA for the CDR3: TGTGCCTGGAGTGCGGTTTATGGCTACACCTTC.

V and J are TRBV9 and TRBJ2-3, with a possible D match to TRBD2 (5 bases). Trimming stripped 0 bases from V and 0 bases from J, with 11 bases between. The CDR3 runs to 16 residues. Germline V gene lookup returns CDR1 SGDLS and CDR2 YYNGEE. The CDR3 sequence is CASSVEPRGSTDTQYF. As DNA, the CDR3 is TGTGCCAGCAGCGTAGAGCCTCGAGGGAGCACAGATACGCAGTATTTT.

A few counts support this clone. V and J are TRBV2 and TRBJ1-2; D gene uncertain. Germline assignment: CDR1 SNHLY and CDR2 FYNNEI. The CDR3 consists of 16 residues. The V end was cut by 1 base, the J end by 4 bases, with 16 bases between. The CDR3 coding sequence is TGTGCCAGCAGTGAAGGGGCACTCTACAAGGTCTATGGCTACACCTTC. Translated: CASSEGALYKVYGYTF.

This rearrangement joins TRBV5-1 to TRBJ2-7; 7 bases map to TRBD1. The CDR3 extends over 15 amino acids. The ends lost 3 bases at V and 0 bases at J; junction bases unmatched: 6. CDR1 is SGHRS, CDR2 YFSETQ, per germline. DNA for the CDR3: TGCGCCAGCAGCTGGGACAGTCGTCGCTCCTACGAGCAGTACTTC. Its protein product is CASSWDSRRSYEQYF.

V and J are TRBV11-3 and TRBJ2-2, with D possibly matching TRBD1 (5 bases). V lost 5 bases and J 3 bases, leaving 16 bases between the germline ends. Germline CDR1 reads SGHNT; CDR2 reads YENEEA. This CDR3 region has 16 residues. CDR3 protein: CASSRLSGQDTGELFF. As DNA, the CDR3 is TGTGCCAGCAGCCGGCTTTCAGGGCAGGACACCGGGGAGCTGTTTTTT.

The chain combines TRBV7-9 with TRBJ1-2, with D perhaps matching TRBD1 (5 bases). Germline V lookup: CDR1 SEHNR, CDR2 FQNEAQ (reference sequence). With 8 bases removed from V and 11 bases from J, the gap between germline ends came to 18 bases. The CDR3 is 12 amino acids. The CDR3 nucleotides are TGTGCCAGCTTCAGGGTTCCAGTGGGGTACACCTTC. This gives the protein CASFRVPVGYTF. The full variable domain, in which reference TRBV7-9 and TRBJ1-2 provide the parts outside the CDR3, is DTGVSQNPRHKITKRGQNVTFRCDPISEHNRLYWYRQTLGQGPEFLTYFQNEAQLEKSRLLSDRFSAERPKGSFSTLEIQRTEQGDSAMYLCASFRVPVGYTFGSGTRLTVV.

The V gene is TRBV5-1, the J gene TRBJ2-7; 12 nucleotides line up with TRBD2. The V gene's germline CDR1 is SGHRS and CDR2 YFSETQ. With V trimmed by 7 bases and J by 2 bases, 4 bases remained unmatched. The length of the CDR3 is 14 residues. The CDR3 protein is CASARTSGTYEQYF. The CDR3 coding sequence is TGCGCCAGCGCACGGACTAGCGGGACCTACGAGCAGTACTTC.

The rearrangement uses TRBV7-8 and TRBJ1-3; D is uncertain. This CDR3 region has 15 residues. In germline, CDR1 is SGHVS, CDR2 FQNEAQ. Trimming took off 5 bases at V and 4 bases at J, with 15 bases between the two ends. CDR3 residues: CASSVRQGGGNTIYF. The CDR3 nucleotides are TGTGCCAGCAGCGTACGACAAGGCGGGGGAAACACCATATATTTT.

The V gene is TRBV7-9, the J gene TRBJ2-7; unclear D gene. The CDR3 has 12 residues. The ends were cut back, 3 bases at V and 3 bases at J, with 6 bases in the middle. Germline CDR1 reads SEHNR; CDR2 reads FQNEAQ (reference sequence). This CDR3 reads CASSFNNYEQYF. DNA of the CDR3: TGTGCCAGCAGCTTTAACAACTACGAGCAGTACTTC.

CDR3 DNA: TGTGCCAGCAGAGTGTGGACAGCCTCTAACTATGGCTACACCTTC. Translated: CASRVWTASNYGYTF. V usage is TRBV6-5 and J usage is TRBJ1-2, with D possibly being TRBD1 (6 bases). The V end lost 6 bases, the J end lost 0 bases, and 14 bases lay between the germline ends. The CDR3 consists of 15 residues. Germline values: CDR1 MNHEY, CDR2 SVGAGI.

V and J are TRBV9 and TRBJ2-5; the D is unclear. CDR3 length: 12 residues. V was clipped by 0 bases and J by 4 bases, with 4 bases between them. Germline V gene data show CDR1 as SGDLS and CDR2 as YYNGEE. The CDR3, as DNA: TGTGCCAGCAGCGTAGGAGGAGAGACCCAGTACTTC. This codes for CASSVGGETQYF.

This clone has only a few counts. This rearrangement joins TRBV6-5 to TRBJ2-2, with D maybe TRBD1 (6 bases). The CDR3 sequence is 15 residues long. The germline CDR1 and CDR2 sequences are MNHEY and SVGAGI. V lost 8 bases, J lost 2 bases, and 15 bases lay in between. As DNA, the CDR3 is TGTGCCAGCGAGCCCGGGACACAAAACACCGGGGAGCTGTTTTTT. It yields the protein CASEPGTQNTGELFF.

The chain joins TRBV7-9 to TRBJ1-2; 7 nucleotides agree with TRBD1. In germline, CDR1 is SEHNR, CDR2 FQNEAQ (reference sequence). The length of the CDR3 is 16 residues. With 4 bases clipped from V and 4 bases from J, the junction kept 12 bases outside the gene matches. The CDR3 protein is CASSSVGRTGSYGYTF. The CDR3 region has the DNA TGTGCCAGCAGCTCCGTAGGACGGACAGGCTCCTATGGCTACACCTTC.

V usage is TRBV29-1 and J usage is TRBJ2-7; 12 bases map to TRBD2. From germline, CDR1 is SQVTM and CDR2 ANQGSEA. The CDR3 length is 13 residues. V shed 7 bases and J 6 bases; nucleotides not matched to a gene: 7. CDR3 in DNA: TGCAGCGCTCGACTAGCGGGAGTTTTCGAGCAGTACTTC. Protein sequence: CSARLAGVFEQYF.

V usage is TRBV6-5 and J usage is TRBJ2-7; the match to TRBD2 covers 11 bases. This CDR3 has 16 amino acids. The germline V gene encodes CDR1 MNHEY and CDR2 SVGAGI. Unmatched junction bases numbered 7, after V lost 4 bases and J lost 2 bases. The CDR3 DNA follows: TGTGCCAGCAGTTCCCTGACTAGCGGGATTACCTACGAGCAGTACTTC. It is translated as CASSSLTSGITYEQYF.

This rearrangement joins TRBV6-5 to TRBJ2-1; D unresolved. Germline V lookup: CDR1 MNHEY, CDR2 SVGAGI. The CDR3 totals 13 residues. V lost 11 bases and J lost 0, with 11 bases in between. CDR3 in amino acids: CASGRSSYNEQFF. CDR3 in DNA: TGTGCCTCAGGTCGAAGCTCCTACAATGAGCAGTTCTTC.

This clone appeared a few times. The V gene is TRBV7-9, the J gene TRBJ2-3; 7 bases line up with TRBD2. This CDR3 spans 18 amino acids. Germline lookup yields CDR1 SEHNR and CDR2 FQNEAQ (reference sequence). V was clipped by 3 bases and J by 2 bases; unmatched bases: 14. CDR3 amino acids: CASSFRAGGGSSTDTQYF. DNA of the CDR3: TGTGCCAGCAGCTTCCGAGCGGGCGGCGGGAGCTCCACAGATACGCAGTATTTT.

This chain uses TRBV30 with TRBJ2-1; 8 nucleotides line up with TRBD2. Germline V gene sequence: CDR1 GTSNPN, CDR2 SVGIG (reference sequence). With 0 bases clipped from V and 9 bases from J, the junction kept 4 bases outside the gene matches. This CDR3 contains 13 residues. As DNA, the CDR3 is TGTGCCTGGAGTGTAAGCGGGAGTGGTGAGCAGTTCTTC. Its protein product is CAWSVSGSGEQFF.

This clone was seen a single time. This chain links TRBV4-2 with TRBJ2-1; D not resolved. CDR3 length: 17 amino acids. V lost 0 bases to trimming and J lost 0 bases, with 12 bases between them. Germline assignment: CDR1 LGHNA and CDR2 YNFKEQ. CDR3 loop: CASSQENRRYSYNEQFF. For the CDR3, the DNA is TGTGCCAGCAGCCAAGAGAATCGCCGGTACTCCTACAATGAGCAGTTCTTC.

CDR3 loop: CASSLEPSSGKGTGELFF. Here the CDR3 DNA reads TGTGCCAGCAGCCTAGAGCCCAGTAGCGGGAAGGGCACCGGGGAGCTGTTTTTT. The V call is TRBV13, the J call TRBJ2-2; TRBD2 aligns across 8 bases. With 5 bases clipped from V and 4 bases from J, the junction kept 15 bases outside the gene matches. This CDR3 contains 18 residues. CDR1 and CDR2 (germline): PRHDT, FYEKMQ (reference sequence).